This entry is about one T cell receptor (beta chain). The data belong to a study of blood T cell repertoires in COVID-19. Turning to the study itself: COVID-19 samples from acute and convalescent phases originated in the United States, Italy and Spain. T cells, B-cell-depleted T cells, or PBMCs supplied cDNA or gDNA.

In the original workflow: For nucleated cells, counts were estimated from reference gene primer amplification. TCRdb's table, derived via immunoSEQ multiplex PCR, lists solely in-frame clones and lacks some. V and J calls and clone size are those listed in that table; D and trimming were worked out from the DNA. The sample records roughly 12,000 clones, about 80% being singletons. Germline V gene lookup returns CDR1 MRHNA and CDR2 SNTAGT. This CDR3 has 19 amino acids. The V gene lost 0 bases and the J gene lost 0 bases, with 18 bases spanning the gap. Specimen: peripheral blood. This clonotype was obtained from a man older than 75 with acute or convalescent COVID-19. The V call is TRBV6-4, the J call TRBJ1-5; unclear D gene. In nucleotides, the CDR3 is TGTGCCAGCAGTGACTCTCGCCCCGACCCCACTAATAGCAATCAGCCCCAGCATTTT. Protein: CASSDSRPDPTNSNQPQHF.